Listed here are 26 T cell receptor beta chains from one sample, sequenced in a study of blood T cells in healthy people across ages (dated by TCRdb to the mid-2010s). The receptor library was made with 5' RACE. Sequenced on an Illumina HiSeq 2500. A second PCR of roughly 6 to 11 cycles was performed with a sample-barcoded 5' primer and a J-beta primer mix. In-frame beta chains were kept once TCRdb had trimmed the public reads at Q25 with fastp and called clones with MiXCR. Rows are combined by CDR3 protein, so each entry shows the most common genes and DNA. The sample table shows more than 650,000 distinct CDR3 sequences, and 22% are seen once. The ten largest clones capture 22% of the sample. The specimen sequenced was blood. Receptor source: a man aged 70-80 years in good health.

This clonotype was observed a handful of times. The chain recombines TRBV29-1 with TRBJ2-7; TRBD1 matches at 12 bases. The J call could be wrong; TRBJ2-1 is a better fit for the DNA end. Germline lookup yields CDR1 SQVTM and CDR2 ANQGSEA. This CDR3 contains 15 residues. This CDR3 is CSDVHGTGGMNEQFF. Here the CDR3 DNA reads TGCAGCGACGTCCACGGGACAGGGGGCATGAATGAGCAGTTCTTC.

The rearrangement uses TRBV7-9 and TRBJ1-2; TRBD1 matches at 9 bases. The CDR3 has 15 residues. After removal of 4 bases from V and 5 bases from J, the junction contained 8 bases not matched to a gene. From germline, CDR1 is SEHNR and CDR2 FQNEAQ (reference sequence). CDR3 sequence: CASSSWGQGGYGYTF. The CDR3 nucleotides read TGTGCCAGCAGCTCATGGGGACAGGGTGGTTATGGCTACACCTTC.

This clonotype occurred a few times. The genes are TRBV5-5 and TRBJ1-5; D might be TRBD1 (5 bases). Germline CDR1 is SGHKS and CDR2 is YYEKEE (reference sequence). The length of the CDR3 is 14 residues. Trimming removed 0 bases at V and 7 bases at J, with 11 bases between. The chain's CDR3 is CASSLGGSGQPQHF. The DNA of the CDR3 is TGTGCCAGCAGCTTGGGGGGTTCAGGGCAGCCCCAGCATTTT.

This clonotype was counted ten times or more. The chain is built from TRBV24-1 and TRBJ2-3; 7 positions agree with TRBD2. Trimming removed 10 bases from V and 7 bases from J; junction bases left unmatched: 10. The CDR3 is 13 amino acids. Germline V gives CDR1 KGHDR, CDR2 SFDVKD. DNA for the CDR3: TGTGCCACACAGCCCACTAGCGTCCATACGCAGTATTTT. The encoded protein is CATQPTSVHTQYF.

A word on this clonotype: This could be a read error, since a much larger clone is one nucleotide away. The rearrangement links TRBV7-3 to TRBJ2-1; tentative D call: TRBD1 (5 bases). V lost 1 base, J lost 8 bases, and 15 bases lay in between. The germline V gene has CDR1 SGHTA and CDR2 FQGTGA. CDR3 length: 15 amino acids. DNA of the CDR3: TGTGCCAGCAGCTTAAGGGGCTCCCTAGTTGATGAGCAGTTCTTC. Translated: CASSLRGSLVDEQFF.

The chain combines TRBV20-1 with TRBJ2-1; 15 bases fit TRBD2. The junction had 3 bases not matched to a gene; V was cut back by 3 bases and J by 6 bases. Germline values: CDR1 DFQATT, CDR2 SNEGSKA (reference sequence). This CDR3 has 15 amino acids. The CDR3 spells CSASGTSGGSNEQFF. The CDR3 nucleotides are TGCAGTGCTAGCGGGACTAGCGGGGGGAGCAATGAGCAGTTCTTC.

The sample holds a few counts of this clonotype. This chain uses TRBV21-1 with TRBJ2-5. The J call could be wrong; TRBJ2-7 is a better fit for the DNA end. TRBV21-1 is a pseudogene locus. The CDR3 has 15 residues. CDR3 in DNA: TGTGCCAGCAGCACCAGAAACGCCAGTGTCTACGAGCAGTACGTC. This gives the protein CASSTRNASVYEQYV.

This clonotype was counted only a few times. The CDR3 DNA follows: TGTGCCAGCTCACCCTCGGAACGGGGCAGGAACTATGGCTACACCTTC. This sequence encodes CASSPSERGRNYGYTF. J is TRBJ1-2 and V is TRBV18, with D possibly TRBD1 on 5 matching bases. Germline V gives CDR1 KGHSH, CDR2 LQKENI. V was cut by 3 bases and J by 2 bases, with 16 bases left in between. The CDR3 has 16 amino acids.

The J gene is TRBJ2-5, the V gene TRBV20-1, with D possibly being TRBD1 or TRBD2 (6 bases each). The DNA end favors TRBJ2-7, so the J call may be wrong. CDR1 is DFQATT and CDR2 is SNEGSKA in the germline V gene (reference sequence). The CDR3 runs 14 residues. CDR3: CSAQGSGGLSEQYF. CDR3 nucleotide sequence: TGCAGTGCTCAGGGGTCTGGGGGGCTGAGCGAGCAGTACTTC.

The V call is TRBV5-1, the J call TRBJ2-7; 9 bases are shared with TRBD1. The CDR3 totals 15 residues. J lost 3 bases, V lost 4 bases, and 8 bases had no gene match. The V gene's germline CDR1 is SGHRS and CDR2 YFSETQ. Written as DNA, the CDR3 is TGCGCCAGCAGCCCGGCCGGGACAGGGATCTACGAGCAGTACTTC. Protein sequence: CASSPAGTGIYEQYF.

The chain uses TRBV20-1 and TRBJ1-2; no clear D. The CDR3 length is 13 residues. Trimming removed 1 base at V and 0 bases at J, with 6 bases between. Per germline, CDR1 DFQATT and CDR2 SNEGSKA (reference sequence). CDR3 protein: CSARGGTNYGYTF. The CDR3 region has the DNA TGCAGTGCTAGAGGCGGCACTAACTATGGCTACACCTTC.

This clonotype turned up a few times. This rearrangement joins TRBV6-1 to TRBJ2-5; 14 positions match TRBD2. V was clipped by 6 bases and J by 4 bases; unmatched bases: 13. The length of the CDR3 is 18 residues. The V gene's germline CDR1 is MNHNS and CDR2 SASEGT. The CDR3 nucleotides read TGTGCCAGCAGCCGGATGGGACTAGCGGGAGTGGTTGGAGAGACCCAGTACTTC. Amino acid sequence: CASSRMGLAGVVGETQYF.

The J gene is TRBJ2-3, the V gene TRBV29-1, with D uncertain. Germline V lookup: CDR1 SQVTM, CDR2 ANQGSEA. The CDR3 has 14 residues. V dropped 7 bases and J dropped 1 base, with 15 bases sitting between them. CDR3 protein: CSGTTLQGTDTQYF. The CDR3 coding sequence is TGCAGCGGAACGACCCTGCAAGGCACAGATACGCAGTATTTT.

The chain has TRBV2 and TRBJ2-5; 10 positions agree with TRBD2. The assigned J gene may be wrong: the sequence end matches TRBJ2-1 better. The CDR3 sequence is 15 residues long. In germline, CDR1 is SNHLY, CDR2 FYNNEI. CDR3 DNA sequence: TGTGCCAGCAGTGAAAGCAGCGGGAGGGCTGTTGAGCAGTTCTTC. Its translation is CASSESSGRAVEQFF.

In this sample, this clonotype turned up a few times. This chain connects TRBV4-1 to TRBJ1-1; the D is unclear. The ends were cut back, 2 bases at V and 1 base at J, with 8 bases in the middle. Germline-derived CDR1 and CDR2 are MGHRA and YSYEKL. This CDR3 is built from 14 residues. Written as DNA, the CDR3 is TGCGCCAGCAGCCAACCCCCGCGGAACACTGAAGCTTTCTTT. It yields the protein CASSQPPRNTEAFF.

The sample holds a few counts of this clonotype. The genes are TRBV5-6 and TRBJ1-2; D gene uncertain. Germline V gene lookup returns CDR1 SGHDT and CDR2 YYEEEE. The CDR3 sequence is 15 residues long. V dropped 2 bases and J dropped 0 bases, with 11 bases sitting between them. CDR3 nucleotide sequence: TGTGCCAGCAGCTTTTATGGACGGTCTAACTATGGCTACACCTTC. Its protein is CASSFYGRSNYGYTF. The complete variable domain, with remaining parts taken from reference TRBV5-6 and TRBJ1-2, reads DAGVTQSPTHLIKTRGQQVTLRCSPKSGHDTVSWYQQALGQGPQFIFQYYEEEERQRGNFPDRFSGHQFPNYSSELNVNALLLGDSALYLCASSFYGRSNYGYTFGSGTRLTVV.

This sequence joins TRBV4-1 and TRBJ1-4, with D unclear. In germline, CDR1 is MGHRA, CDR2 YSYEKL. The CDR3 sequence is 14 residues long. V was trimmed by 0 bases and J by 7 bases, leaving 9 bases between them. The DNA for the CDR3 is TGCGCCAGCAGCCAAGAAGGTCGCAGTGAAAAACTGTTTTTT. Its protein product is CASSQEGRSEKLFF.

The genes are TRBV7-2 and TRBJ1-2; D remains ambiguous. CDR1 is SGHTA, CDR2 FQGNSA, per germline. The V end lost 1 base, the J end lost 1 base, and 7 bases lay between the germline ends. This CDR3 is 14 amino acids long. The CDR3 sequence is CASSLESGNYGYTF. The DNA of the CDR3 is TGTGCCAGCAGCTTAGAGTCTGGTAACTATGGCTACACCTTC.

The CDR3 loop is CASSHRDLDGYTF. The CDR3 nucleotides are TGTGCCAGCAGTCACCGGGACCTTGATGGCTACACCTTC. This chain joins TRBV12-3 or TRBV12-4 and TRBJ1-2; D may be TRBD1 (5 bases). V was clipped by 5 bases and J by 6 bases, with 13 bases between them. This CDR3 has 13 residues.

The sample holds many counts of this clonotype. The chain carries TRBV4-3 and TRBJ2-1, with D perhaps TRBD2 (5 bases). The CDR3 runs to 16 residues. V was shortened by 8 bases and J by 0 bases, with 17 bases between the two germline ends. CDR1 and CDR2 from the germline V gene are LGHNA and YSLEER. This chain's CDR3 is CASRLTAAGSYNEQFF. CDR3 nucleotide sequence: TGCGCCAGCCGATTAACAGCGGCCGGCTCCTACAATGAGCAGTTCTTC.

This chain's CDR3 is CASSPSVDTDTQYF. The DNA of the CDR3 is TGTGCCAGCTCACCCAGCGTAGACACAGATACGCAGTATTTT. V usage is TRBV18 and J usage is TRBJ2-3, with D hard to call. CDR3 length: 14 amino acids. Trimming removed 3 bases from V and 2 bases from J, with 9 bases in between. CDR1 is KGHSH, CDR2 LQKENI, per germline.

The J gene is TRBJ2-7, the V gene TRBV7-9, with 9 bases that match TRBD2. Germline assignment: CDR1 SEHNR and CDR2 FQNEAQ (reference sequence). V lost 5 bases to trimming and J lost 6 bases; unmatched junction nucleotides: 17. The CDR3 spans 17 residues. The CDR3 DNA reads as TGTGCCAGCAGCCTCCTTAGCGCGGGAGGGCCAGTGGGCGAGCAGTACTTC. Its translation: CASSLLSAGGPVGEQYF. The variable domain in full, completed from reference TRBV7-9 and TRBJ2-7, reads DTGVSQNPRHKITKRGQNVTFRCDPISEHNRLYWYRQTLGQGPEFLTYFQNEAQLEKSRLLSDRFSAERPKGSFSTLEIQRTEQGDSAMYLCASSLLSAGGPVGEQYFGPGTRLTVT.

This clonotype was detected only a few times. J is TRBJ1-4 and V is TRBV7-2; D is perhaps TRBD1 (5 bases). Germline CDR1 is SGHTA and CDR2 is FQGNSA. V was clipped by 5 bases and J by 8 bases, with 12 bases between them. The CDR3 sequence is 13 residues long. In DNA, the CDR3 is TGTGCCAGCAGCGCCGGGACTTTAGAAAAACTGTTTTTT. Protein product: CASSAGTLEKLFF.

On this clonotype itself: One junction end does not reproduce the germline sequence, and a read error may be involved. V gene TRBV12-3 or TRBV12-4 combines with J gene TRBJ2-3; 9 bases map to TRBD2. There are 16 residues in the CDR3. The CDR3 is CASRRLSGLAGDAQYF. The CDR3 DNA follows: TGTGCCAGCAGACGTCTGTCGGGACTAGCAGGAGATGCGCAGTATTTT.

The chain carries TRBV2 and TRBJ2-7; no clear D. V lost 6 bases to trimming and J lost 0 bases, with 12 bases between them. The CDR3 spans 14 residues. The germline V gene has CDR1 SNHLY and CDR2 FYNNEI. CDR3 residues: CASSVGSSSYEQYF. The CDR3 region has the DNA TGTGCCAGCAGCGTGGGGTCAAGCTCCTACGAGCAGTACTTC.

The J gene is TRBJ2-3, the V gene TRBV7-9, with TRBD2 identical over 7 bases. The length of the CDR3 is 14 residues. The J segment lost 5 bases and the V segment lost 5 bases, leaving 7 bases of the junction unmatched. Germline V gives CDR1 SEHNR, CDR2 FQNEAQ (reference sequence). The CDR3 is CASSLRDYIDTQYF. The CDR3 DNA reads TGTGCCAGCAGCCTCCGGGACTATATAGATACGCAGTATTTT.